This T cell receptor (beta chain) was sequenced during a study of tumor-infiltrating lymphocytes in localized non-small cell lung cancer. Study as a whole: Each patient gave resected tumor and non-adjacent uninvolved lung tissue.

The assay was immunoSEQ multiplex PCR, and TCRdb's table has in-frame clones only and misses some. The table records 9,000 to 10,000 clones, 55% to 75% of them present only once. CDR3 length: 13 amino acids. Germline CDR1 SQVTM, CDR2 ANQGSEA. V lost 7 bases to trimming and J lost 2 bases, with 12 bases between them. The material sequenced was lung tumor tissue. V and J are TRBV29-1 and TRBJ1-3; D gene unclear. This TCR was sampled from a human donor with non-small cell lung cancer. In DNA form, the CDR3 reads TGCAGCGCCCCGGTTGGAGCTGGAAACACCATATATTTT. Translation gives CSAPVGAGNTIYF.